This passage covers 10 T cell receptor beta chains from one sample sequenced in a study of human T cells and chemical hapten exposure (dated by TCRdb to about 2021). The protocol used for the library was RACE. TCRdb lists the instrument as NextSeq 500. The public reads were quality trimmed at Q25 with fastp and then assembled into clones with MiXCR by TCRdb, keeping productive beta chains. Every CDR3 protein is listed once, alongside the most common genes and DNA of its rows. In all, the sample holds 180,000 or so distinct CDR3 sequences, and approximately 14% of those were seen once. The ten largest clonotypes hold 1.5% to 2% of the sample. The sample's time point, from its label and the paper: patch test 1, 2 weeks after DPC sensitization. Taken with the paper, the label for treatment or condition translates to: therapeutic diphenylcyclopropenone sensitization with weekly scalp DPC. The material sequenced was whole blood, taken in connection with sensitization to the hapten diphenylcyclopropenone (DPC). These receptors originate from a woman aged 25 to 39 with alopecia areata. Some clones in this sample may be carry-over from other donors' samples.

The chain couples TRBV6-1 to TRBJ2-7; 9 bases fit TRBD2. V was pared by 6 bases and J by 0 bases, with 9 bases of the junction left unmatched. In germline, CDR1 is MNHNS, CDR2 SASEGT. The CDR3 has 16 residues. CDR3 in amino acids: CASRDLAGFFSYEQYF. Written as DNA, the CDR3 is TGTGCCAGCAGGGATCTAGCGGGGTTTTTCTCCTACGAGCAGTACTTC.

The gene calls are TRBV29-1 and TRBJ2-3; D possibly uses TRBD1 or TRBD2 (5 bases each). Deletions cut 3 bases from V and 1 base from J, with 11 bases between. Germline V gene sequence: CDR1 SQVTM, CDR2 ANQGSEA. CDR3 length: 14 amino acids. The CDR3 nucleotides are TGCAGCGTTGATGGGCAGGGACGCACAGATACGCAGTATTTT. It is translated as CSVDGQGRTDTQYF.

This clonotype was detected only a few times. V is TRBV7-9 and J is TRBJ1-2; D is undetermined. The CDR3 extends over 17 amino acids. The V gene's germline CDR1 is SEHNR and CDR2 FQNEAQ (reference sequence). Between the trimmed V and J ends, which lost 5 bases and 0 bases, there was a span of 19 bases. CDR3 protein: CASSLQTSPGANYGYTF. The CDR3, as DNA: TGTGCCAGCAGCCTCCAGACATCTCCGGGAGCTAACTATGGCTACACCTTC.

The chain couples TRBV6-5 to TRBJ1-4; 10 bases line up with TRBD1. J lost 8 bases, V lost 2 bases, and 8 bases had no gene match. The CDR3 spans 16 residues. Germline values: CDR1 MNHEY, CDR2 SVGAGI. The CDR3 reads CASSYGTGASYEKLFF. As DNA, the CDR3 is TGTGCCAGCAGTTACGGGACAGGGGCAAGCTACGAAAAACTGTTTTTT.

The table lists this clonotype with a few counts. The genes are TRBV12-3 or TRBV12-4 and TRBJ1-1; D unresolved. The CDR3 runs to 14 residues. V lost 3 bases, J lost 3 bases, and 11 bases lay in between. CDR3 in amino acids: CASSLSGSYTEAFF. Written as DNA, the CDR3 is TGTGCCAGCAGTTTGAGCGGGTCTTACACTGAAGCTTTCTTT.

This clonotype has a handful of counts. The CDR3 is CSARESGEQYF. The CDR3 DNA reads TGCAGTGCTAGAGAGTCTGGGGAGCAGTACTTC. The chain couples TRBV20-1 to TRBJ2-7; D gene uncertain. The V and J ends lost 0 bases and 7 bases respectively, with 7 bases between them. CDR1 is DFQATT and CDR2 is SNEGSKA in the germline V gene (reference sequence). The length of the CDR3 is 11 residues.

J is TRBJ1-2 and V is TRBV10-3; no clear D. CDR1 and CDR2 from the germline V gene are ENHRY and SYGVKD. V lost 0 bases, J lost 10 bases, and 6 bases lay in between. There are 11 residues in the CDR3. CDR3 bases: TGTGCCATCAGTGAGTCTTATTCCTACACCTTC. Its translation is CAISESYSYTF.

V gene TRBV14 combines with J gene TRBJ2-2, with 9 positions matching TRBD1. The CDR3 is made up of 16 amino acids. CDR1 and CDR2 (germline): SGHDN, FVKESK. V was pared by 1 base and J by 3 bases, with 3 bases of the junction left unmatched. The CDR3 protein is CASSQVWDRDTGELFF. The CDR3 region has the DNA TGTGCCAGCAGCCAAGTATGGGACAGGGACACCGGGGAGCTGTTTTTT.

This clonotype was counted between two and nine times. This chain links TRBV10-3 with TRBJ1-1; the D gene is possibly TRBD1 (6 bases). The germline V and J ends were trimmed by 6 bases and 1 base, with 12 bases remaining between them. Germline V lookup: CDR1 ENHRY, CDR2 SYGVKD. The CDR3 has 14 amino acids. Here the CDR3 DNA reads TGTGCCATCAGCCAACAGGGCGGGAACACTGAAGCTTTCTTT. As protein: CAISQQGGNTEAFF.

A word on this clonotype: A read error may produce the germline difference seen at one junction end. CDR3 nucleotides: TGTGCCAGCAGTACACCGGGACAGGTGTTTCTTTTT. It codes for CASSTPGQVFLF. The genes are TRBV28 and TRBJ1-4; 8 nucleotides align to TRBD1. The CDR3 loop spans 12 amino acids. The germline gives CDR1 MDHEN, CDR2 SYDVKM. The full variable domain, its missing parts supplied by reference TRBV28 and TRBJ1-4, is DVKVTQSSRYLVKRTGEKVFLECVQDMDHENMFWYRQDPGLGLRLIYFSYDVKMKEKGDIPEGYSVSREKKERFSLILESASTNQTSMYLCASSTPGQVFLFGSGTQLSVL.